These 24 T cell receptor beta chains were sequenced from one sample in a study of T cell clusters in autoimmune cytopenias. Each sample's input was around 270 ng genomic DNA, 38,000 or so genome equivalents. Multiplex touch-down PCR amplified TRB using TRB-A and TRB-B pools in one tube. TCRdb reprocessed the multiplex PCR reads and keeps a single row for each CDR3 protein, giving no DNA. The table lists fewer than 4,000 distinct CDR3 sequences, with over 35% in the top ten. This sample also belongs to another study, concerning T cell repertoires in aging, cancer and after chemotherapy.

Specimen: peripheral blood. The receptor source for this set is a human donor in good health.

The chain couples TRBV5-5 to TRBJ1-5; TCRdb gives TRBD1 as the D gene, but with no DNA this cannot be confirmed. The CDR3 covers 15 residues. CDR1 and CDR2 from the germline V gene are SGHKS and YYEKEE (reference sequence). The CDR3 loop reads CASSHSTGFSQPQHF.

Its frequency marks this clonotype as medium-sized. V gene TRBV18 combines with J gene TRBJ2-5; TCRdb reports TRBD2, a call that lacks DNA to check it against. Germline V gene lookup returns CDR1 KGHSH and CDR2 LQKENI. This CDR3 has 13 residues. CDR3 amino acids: CASSPGGQETQYF.

The CDR3: CASSLGQNQPQHF. The chain uses TRBV12-3 or TRBV12-4 and TRBJ1-5; TCRdb names TRBD1, which stays unverified in the absence of DNA. The CDR3 spans 13 residues.

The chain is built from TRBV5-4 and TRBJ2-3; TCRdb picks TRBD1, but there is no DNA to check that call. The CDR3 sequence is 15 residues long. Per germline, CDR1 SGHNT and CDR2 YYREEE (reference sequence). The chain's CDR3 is CASSKGQGRTDTQYF.

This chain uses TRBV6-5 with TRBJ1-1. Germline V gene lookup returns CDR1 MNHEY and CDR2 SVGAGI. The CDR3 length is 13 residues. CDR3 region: CASSYRDYTEAFF.

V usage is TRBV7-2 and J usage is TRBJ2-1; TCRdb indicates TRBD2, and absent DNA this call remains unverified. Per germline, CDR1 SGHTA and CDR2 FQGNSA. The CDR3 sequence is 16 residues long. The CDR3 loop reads CASSKQGTSGLNEQFF.

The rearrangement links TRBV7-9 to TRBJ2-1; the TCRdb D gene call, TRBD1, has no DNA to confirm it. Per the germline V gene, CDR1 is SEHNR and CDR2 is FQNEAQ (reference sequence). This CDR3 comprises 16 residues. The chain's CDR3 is CASQRAGMGAGAEQFF.

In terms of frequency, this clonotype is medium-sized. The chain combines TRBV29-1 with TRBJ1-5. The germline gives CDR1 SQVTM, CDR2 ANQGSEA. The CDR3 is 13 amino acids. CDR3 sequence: CSVGGLGNQPQHF.

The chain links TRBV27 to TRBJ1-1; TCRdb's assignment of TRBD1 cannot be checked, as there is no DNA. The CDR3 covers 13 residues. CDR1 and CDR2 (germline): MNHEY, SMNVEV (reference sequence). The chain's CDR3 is CASSSRITGKAFF.

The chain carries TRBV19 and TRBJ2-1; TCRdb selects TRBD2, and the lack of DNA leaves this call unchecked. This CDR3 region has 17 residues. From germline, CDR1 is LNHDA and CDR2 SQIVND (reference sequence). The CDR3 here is CASSIFLLRELPDEQFF.

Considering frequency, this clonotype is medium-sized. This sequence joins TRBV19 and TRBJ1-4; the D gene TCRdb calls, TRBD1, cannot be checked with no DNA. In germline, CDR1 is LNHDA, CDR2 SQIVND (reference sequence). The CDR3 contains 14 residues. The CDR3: CASSTQGFSEKLFF.

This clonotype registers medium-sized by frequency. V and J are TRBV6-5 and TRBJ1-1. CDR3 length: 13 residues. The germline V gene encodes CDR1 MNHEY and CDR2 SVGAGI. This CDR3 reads CASRRFRDTEAFF.

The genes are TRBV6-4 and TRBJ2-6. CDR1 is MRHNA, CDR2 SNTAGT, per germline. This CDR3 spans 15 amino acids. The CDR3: CASSGGDSGANVLTF.

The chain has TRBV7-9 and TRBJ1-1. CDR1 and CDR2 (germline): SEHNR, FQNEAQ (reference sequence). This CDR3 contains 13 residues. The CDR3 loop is CASSHDRNTEAFF.

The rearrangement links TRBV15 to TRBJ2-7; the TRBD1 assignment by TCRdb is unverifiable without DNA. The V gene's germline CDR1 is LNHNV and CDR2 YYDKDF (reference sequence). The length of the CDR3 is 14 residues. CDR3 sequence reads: CATSRDRAGGEQYF.

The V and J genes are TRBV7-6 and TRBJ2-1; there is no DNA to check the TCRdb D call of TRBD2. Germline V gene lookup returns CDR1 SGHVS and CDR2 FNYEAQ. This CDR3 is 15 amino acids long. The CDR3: CASSLKLAGVNEQFF.

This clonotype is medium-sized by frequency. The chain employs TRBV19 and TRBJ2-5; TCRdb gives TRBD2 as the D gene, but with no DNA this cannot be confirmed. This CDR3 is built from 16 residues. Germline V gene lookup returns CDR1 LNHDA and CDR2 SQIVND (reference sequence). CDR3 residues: CASSFGSGLAQETQYF.

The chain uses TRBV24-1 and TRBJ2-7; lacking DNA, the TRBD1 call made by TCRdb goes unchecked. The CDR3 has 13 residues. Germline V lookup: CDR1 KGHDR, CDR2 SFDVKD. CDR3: CATSDREPYEQYF.

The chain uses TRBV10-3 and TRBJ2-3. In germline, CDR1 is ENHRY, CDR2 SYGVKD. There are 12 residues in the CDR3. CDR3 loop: CAISESSRTQYF.

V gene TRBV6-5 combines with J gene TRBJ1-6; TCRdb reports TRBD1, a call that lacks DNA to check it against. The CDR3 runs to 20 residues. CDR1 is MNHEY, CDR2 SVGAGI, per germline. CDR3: CASSYSRPGQGASYNSPLHF.

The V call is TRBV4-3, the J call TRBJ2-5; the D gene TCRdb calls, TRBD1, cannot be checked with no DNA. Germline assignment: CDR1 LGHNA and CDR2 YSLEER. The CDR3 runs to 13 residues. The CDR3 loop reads CASSQDRGETQYF.

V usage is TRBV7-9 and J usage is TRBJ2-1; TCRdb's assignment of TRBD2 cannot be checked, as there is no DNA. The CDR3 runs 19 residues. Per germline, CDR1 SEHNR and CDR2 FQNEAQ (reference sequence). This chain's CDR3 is CASSSLGLAGDSSYNEQFF.

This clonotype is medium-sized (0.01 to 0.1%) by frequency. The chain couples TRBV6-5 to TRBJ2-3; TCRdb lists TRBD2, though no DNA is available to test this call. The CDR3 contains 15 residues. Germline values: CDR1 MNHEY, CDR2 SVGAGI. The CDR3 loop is CASTERRTSTDTQYF.

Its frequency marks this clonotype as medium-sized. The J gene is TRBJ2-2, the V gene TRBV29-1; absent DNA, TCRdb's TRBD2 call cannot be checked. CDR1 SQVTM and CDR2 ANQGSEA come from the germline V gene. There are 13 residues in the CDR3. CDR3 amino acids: CSVLGLASGELFF.